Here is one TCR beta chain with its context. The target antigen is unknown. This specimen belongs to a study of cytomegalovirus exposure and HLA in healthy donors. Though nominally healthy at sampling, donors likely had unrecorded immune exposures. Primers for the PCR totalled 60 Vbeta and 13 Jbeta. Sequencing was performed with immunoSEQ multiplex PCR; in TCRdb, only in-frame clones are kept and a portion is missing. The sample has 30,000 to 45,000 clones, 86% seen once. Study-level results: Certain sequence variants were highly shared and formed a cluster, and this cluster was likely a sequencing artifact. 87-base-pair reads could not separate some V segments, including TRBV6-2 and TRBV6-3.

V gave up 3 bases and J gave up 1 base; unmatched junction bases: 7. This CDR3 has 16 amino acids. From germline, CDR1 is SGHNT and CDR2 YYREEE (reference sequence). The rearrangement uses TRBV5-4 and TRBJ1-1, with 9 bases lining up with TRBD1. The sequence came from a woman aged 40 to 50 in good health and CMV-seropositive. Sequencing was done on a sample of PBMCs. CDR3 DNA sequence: TGTGCCAGCAGCTACGGACAGGGGACATCGAACACTGAAGCTTTCTTT. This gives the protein CASSYGQGTSNTEAFF.